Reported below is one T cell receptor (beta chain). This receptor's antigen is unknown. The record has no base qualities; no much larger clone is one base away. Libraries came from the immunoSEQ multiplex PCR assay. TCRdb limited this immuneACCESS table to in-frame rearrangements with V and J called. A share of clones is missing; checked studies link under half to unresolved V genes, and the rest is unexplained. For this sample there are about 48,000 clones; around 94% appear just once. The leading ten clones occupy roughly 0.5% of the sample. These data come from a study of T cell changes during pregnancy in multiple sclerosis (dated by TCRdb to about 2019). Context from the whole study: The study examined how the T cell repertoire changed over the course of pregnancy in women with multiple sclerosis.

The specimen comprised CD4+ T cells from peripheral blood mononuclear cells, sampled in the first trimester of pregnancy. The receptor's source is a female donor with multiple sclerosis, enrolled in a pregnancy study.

The nucleotide sequence is TGCGCCAGCAGCCCGGGACAGGGTGATAAATCTTCACCCCTCCACTTT. This codes for CASSPGQGDKSSPLHF. This receptor chain uses TRBV5-1 and TRBJ1-6, and TRBD1 matches 9 of the central bases. The CDR3 spans 16 residues, from the cysteine through the phenylalanine. Only the CDR3 DNA stays, 48 bases, in frame from base 1. V and J are trimmed by 4 bases and 9 bases, and the gene matches miss 11 bases of the junction. CDR1 is given as SGHRS and CDR2 as YFSETQ, both from the germline V gene.